This T cell receptor beta chain was documented in a study of Ad26.COV2.S vaccination and SARS-CoV-2 variants. Whole-study results and caveats: Once vaccination had occurred, spike-specific CD8+ and CD4+ T cell responses reportedly showed substantial breadth.

Generated by immunoSEQ multiplex PCR, the TCRdb table keeps only in-frame clones and is missing some. The top ten hold around 5% of the sample, which has 300,000 to 400,000 clones, around 89% seen once. The sample's treatment: about 20 received Ad26.COV2.S at low or high dose, single or two shots; about 5 received placebo; per-sample allocation not given. Sampling happened 63 days after the first vaccine or placebo injection. On this clone itself: The antigen is unknown.

Specimen: peripheral blood, collected in a trial of Ad26.COV2.S vaccine versus placebo. The sequence was obtained from a person between 18 and 60 years old who received the Ad26.COV2.S COVID-19 vaccine or a placebo.

CDR3 DNA: TGTGCCAGCAGCTTGGCAGTCACAGATACGCAGTATTTT. Its translation is CASSLAVTDTQYF. The genes are TRBV5-5 and TRBJ2-3; D ambiguous. The CDR3 runs to 13 residues. V gave up 0 bases and J gave up 2 bases, with 4 bases separating them. From germline, CDR1 is SGHKS and CDR2 YYEKEE (reference sequence).